Following are 3 T cell receptor beta chains from one sample sequenced in a study of spatial heterogeneity in lung cancer (dated by TCRdb to between 2019 and 2020). Library creation used 5' RACE. Data came from a NextSeq 500. TCRdb reprocessing: public reads trimmed at Q25 with fastp, clones called with MiXCR, in-frame beta chains kept. Each CDR3 protein appears once, grouped with its most common genes and DNA. Counted in this sample were 40,000 to 50,000 distinct CDR3 sequences; about 10% of them appeared once. The top ten clones comprise roughly 17% of the sample. In light of the paper, this sample's time point label describes: blood at routine non-recurrence follow-up after resection. The material sequenced was PBMCs, taken at follow-up. Every receptor here comes from a female donor with early-stage non-small cell lung cancer.

In this sample, this clonotype turned up many times. The chain links TRBV10-3 to TRBJ1-1; D is uncertain. Looked up from germline, CDR1 is ENHRY and CDR2 is SYGVKD. The CDR3 totals 13 residues. V lost 3 bases and J 1 base, leaving 6 bases between the germline ends. In DNA form, the CDR3 reads TGTGCCATCAGTGATTCTGGGAACACTGAAGCTTTCTTT. Translating it yields CAISDSGNTEAFF.

This clonotype was found a few times. The V and J genes are TRBV18 and TRBJ2-7, with 9 bases fitting TRBD1. CDR1 KGHSH and CDR2 LQKENI come from the germline V gene. This CDR3 is 14 amino acids long. Trimming removed 5 bases from V and 4 bases from J; junction bases left unmatched: 6. CDR3 bases: TGTGCCAGCTCATCGTCCGGACAGGGGTACGAGCAGTACTTC. Translated, it gives CASSSSGQGYEQYF.

This clonotype turned up a few times. The V call is TRBV7-8, the J call TRBJ2-1; TRBD1 matches at 7 bases. The CDR3 covers 15 residues. CDR1 is SGHVS and CDR2 is FQNEAQ in the germline V gene. Trimming took 5 bases from V and 6 from J; bases not matched to a gene: 10. The CDR3 loop reads CASSRSRQGSNEQFF. The CDR3 DNA follows: TGTGCCAGCAGCCGGTCGCGACAGGGCTCCAATGAGCAGTTCTTC.